The clone carrying this T cell receptor beta chain was seen only once. Its antigen remains unknown. This CDR3 spans 14 amino acids. CDR1 and CDR2 from the germline V gene are SGHAT and FQNNGV. Trimming removed 5 bases from V and 0 bases from J, with 9 bases in between. This specimen comes from a study of spatial heterogeneity in lung cancer. TCRdb recomputed calls from the 5' RACE reads with MiXCR, one row per CDR3 protein. The profile shows about 6,800 distinct CDR3 sequences, 11% to 15% of them singletons. Points from the study as a whole: Higher tumor mutation counts went along with higher counts of expanded intratumoral alpha and beta TCRs.

Stated time point: sample taken at primary tumor resection. The clonotype originates from a male donor with early-stage non-small cell lung cancer. This chain connects TRBV11-2 to TRBJ2-3; tentatively, D is TRBD2 (5 bases). The source material was lung tumor tissue, sampled at surgery. In nucleotides, the CDR3 is TGTGCCAGCAGCCCCCGAGGGAGCACAGATACGCAGTATTTT. Translating gives CASSPRGSTDTQYF.